The 20 T cell receptor beta chains below come from one sample, sequenced in a study of shared clonotypes between healthy human individuals. CD45RO-negative cells were positively selected for CCR7, leaving out terminally differentiated effector memory CD45RA+ cells. Generated by immunoSEQ multiplex PCR, the TCRdb table keeps only in-frame clones and is missing some. The sample carries roughly 2,000,000 clones, approximately 95% recorded once. Specimen: naive CD8+ T cells sorted from blood. The receptor source for this set is a man younger than 30 in good health.

This chain joins TRBV6-5 and TRBJ2-3, with D possibly being TRBD1 (6 bases). Trimming pared 1 base from V and 4 bases from J, leaving 12 bases between. Germline-derived CDR1 and CDR2 are MNHEY and SVGAGI. This CDR3 is 15 amino acids long. The CDR3, as DNA: TGTGCCAGCAGTTACTTTACAGGGAGCCCAGATACGCAGTATTTT. Translation: CASSYFTGSPDTQYF.

The V call is TRBV2, the J call TRBJ2-7; TRBD1 matches 7 bases. The V gene end was trimmed by 10 bases and the J gene end by 2 bases; junction bases not matched to a gene: 20. The germline gives CDR1 SNHLY, CDR2 FYNNEI. There are 17 residues in the CDR3. DNA for the CDR3: TGTGCCACCAGCCGGGACAGCTTCAGTGGGGCCCCCTACGAGCAGTACTTC. The encoded protein is CATSRDSFSGAPYEQYF. Full variable domain (outside the CDR3, taken from reference TRBV2 and TRBJ2-7): EPEVTQTPSHQVTQMGQEVILRCVPISNHLYFYWYRQILGQKVEFLVSFYNNEISEKSEIFDDQFSVERPDGSNFTLKIRSTKLEDSAMYFCATSRDSFSGAPYEQYFGPGTRLTVT.

As concerns this clone: The same CDR3 is also encoded by other DNA sequences in this sample. The V gene is TRBV4-2, the J gene TRBJ1-1, with 8 bases fitting TRBD1. The CDR3 totals 15 residues. Trimming cost V 2 bases and J 2 bases; bases outside gene matches: 4. Germline V gene lookup returns CDR1 LGHNA and CDR2 YNFKEQ. DNA of the CDR3: TGTGCCAGCAGCCAACCGGGACAGGTCAACACTGAAGCTTTCTTT. It yields the protein CASSQPGQVNTEAFF.

This clone came up once. The chain combines TRBV11-2 with TRBJ2-5, with D possibly being TRBD2 (5 bases). Trimming stripped 1 base from V and 1 base from J, with 10 bases between. Germline CDR1 is SGHAT and CDR2 is FQNNGV. The CDR3 is 15 amino acids. The CDR3: CASSLGLEGQETQYF. CDR3 nucleotides: TGTGCCAGCAGCTTAGGGCTCGAGGGCCAAGAGACCCAGTACTTC.

The chain couples TRBV6-5 to TRBJ2-1; 7 nucleotides match TRBD2. Germline assignment: CDR1 MNHEY and CDR2 SVGAGI. This CDR3 contains 13 residues. J was trimmed by 5 bases and V by 10 bases; bases with no gene match: 8. CDR3 coding DNA: TGTGCCACCCCCGGGACTACGAACAATGAGCAGTTCTTC. As protein: CATPGTTNNEQFF.

The chain uses TRBV4-1 and TRBJ2-7, with 9 bases aligning to TRBD2. The CDR3 is made up of 13 amino acids. Germline lookup yields CDR1 MGHRA and CDR2 YSYEKL. V was clipped by 11 bases and J by 7 bases; unmatched bases: 12. CDR3 DNA: TGCGCCTCGGCGGGAGGGCCCTCGGGGGAGCAGTACTTC. Its translation is CASAGGPSGEQYF.

The chain has TRBV2 and TRBJ1-1; D is ambiguous. The CDR3 is made up of 14 amino acids. The V gene's germline CDR1 is SNHLY and CDR2 FYNNEI. V was cut by 6 bases and J by 3 bases, with 14 bases left in between. CDR3 nucleotides: TGTGCCAGCAGAAGCCTCGGGTTAGACACTGAAGCTTTCTTT. Its protein is CASRSLGLDTEAFF. Variable domain in full (rest from reference TRBV2 and TRBJ1-1): EPEVTQTPSHQVTQMGQEVILRCVPISNHLYFYWYRQILGQKVEFLVSFYNNEISEKSEIFDDQFSVERPDGSNFTLKIRSTKLEDSAMYFCASRSLGLDTEAFFGQGTRLTVV.

This chain connects TRBV10-1 to TRBJ2-1; 7 positions agree with TRBD1. The CDR3 is 16 amino acids. The junction had 8 bases not matched to a gene; V was cut back by 3 bases and J by 3 bases. Germline-derived CDR1 and CDR2 are WNHNN and SYGVQD (reference sequence). The CDR3 here is CASSDTGTEDYNEQFF. The CDR3 coding sequence is TGCGCCAGCAGTGACACCGGGACAGAGGACTACAATGAGCAGTTCTTC.

The J gene is TRBJ2-4, the V gene TRBV7-2; TRBD2 might be the D (5 bases). Trimming removed 2 bases from V and 3 bases from J, with 20 bases in between. This CDR3 spans 18 amino acids. Germline V CDR1 and CDR2: SGHTA, FQGNSA. The CDR3 sequence is CASSLSAYTGYDKNIQYF. CDR3 DNA sequence: TGTGCCAGCAGCTTATCCGCTTATACGGGATACGACAAAAACATTCAGTACTTC.

The chain employs TRBV14 and TRBJ2-5; TRBD1 is a possible D gene (5 bases). V lost 3 bases, J lost 4 bases, and 12 bases lay in between. The germline CDR1 and CDR2 sequences are SGHDN and FVKESK. This CDR3 is built from 14 residues. The CDR3 is CASSQPRVGETQYF. The CDR3 coding sequence is TGTGCCAGCAGCCAGCCCAGGGTAGGAGAGACCCAGTACTTC.

CDR3 nucleotides: TGTGCCATCAGTGCTGTCTTCTCCTCGAACACCGGGGAGCTGTTTTTT. Protein sequence: CAISAVFSSNTGELFF. The genes are TRBV10-3 and TRBJ2-2; D not resolved. Between the trimmed V and J ends, which lost 4 bases and 0 bases, there was a span of 12 bases. The CDR3 is 16 amino acids. The germline CDR1 and CDR2 sequences are ENHRY and SYGVKD.

The chain has TRBV10-2 and TRBJ2-7, with no clear D. The CDR3 has 10 residues. Trimming removed 6 bases from V and 6 bases from J, with 6 bases in between. The germline V gene encodes CDR1 WSHSY and CDR2 SAAADI. DNA of the CDR3: TGCGCCAGCAGGGACGGCGAGCAGTACTTC. Translating it yields CASRDGEQYF.

The J gene is TRBJ1-2, the V gene TRBV6-1; 8 positions agree with TRBD1. J was trimmed by 4 bases and V by 3 bases; bases with no gene match: 10. Germline CDR1 and CDR2: MNHNS and SASEGT. This CDR3 contains 16 residues. This CDR3 reads CASSDWTGFPTYGYTF. CDR3 sequence (DNA): TGTGCCAGCAGTGATTGGACAGGGTTCCCAACCTATGGCTACACCTTC.

Concerning this clone itself: Distinct nucleotide sequences in the sample also encode this CDR3. The chain joins TRBV19 to TRBJ2-7, with 9 bases lining up with TRBD1. Germline assignment: CDR1 LNHDA and CDR2 SQIVND (reference sequence). V shed 5 bases, J shed 2 bases, and the junction held 7 bases outside the gene matches. The CDR3 spans 15 residues. The CDR3 region has the DNA TGTGCCAGTAGTCCCCTGGGACAGGGACCCTACGAGCAGTACTTC. Encoded protein: CASSPLGQGPYEQYF.

The V gene is TRBV29-1, the J gene TRBJ2-1; D might be TRBD1 (6 bases). Trimming removed 7 bases from V and 4 bases from J, with 8 bases in between. The CDR3 is made up of 11 amino acids. Germline V lookup: CDR1 SQVTM, CDR2 ANQGSEA. For the CDR3, the DNA is TGCAGCGGGGACAATTACAATGAGCAGTTCTTC. Amino acids: CSGDNYNEQFF.

CDR3 DNA sequence: TGTGCCAGCAGTTCTTTTGGCGGGAGTCTCAACGAGCAGTACTTC. Translation: CASSSFGGSLNEQYF. V usage is TRBV27 and J usage is TRBJ2-7; 7 nucleotides line up with TRBD2. The V gene end was trimmed by 4 bases and the J gene end by 5 bases; junction bases not matched to a gene: 11. The CDR3 is made up of 15 amino acids. Germline loops: CDR1 MNHEY, CDR2 SMNVEV (reference sequence).

The CDR3 DNA follows: TGTGCCAGCAGTGAAGGTGTGGCAGGCCTCTACGAGCAGTACTTC. Translation gives CASSEGVAGLYEQYF. J is TRBJ2-7 and V is TRBV2; D uncertain. CDR1 SNHLY and CDR2 FYNNEI come from the germline V gene. The CDR3 extends over 15 amino acids. Trimming stripped 1 base from V and 3 bases from J, with 13 bases between.

The gene calls are TRBV11-2 and TRBJ2-7; perhaps TRBD2 as D (6 bases). Trimming removed 6 bases at V and 3 bases at J, with 15 bases between. The CDR3 runs 14 residues. Per the germline V gene, CDR1 is SGHAT and CDR2 is FQNNGV. CDR3 residues: CASRSQWGDYEQYF. The CDR3 bases are TGTGCCAGCAGGTCCCAATGGGGGGACTACGAGCAGTACTTC.

This clone was picked up a small number of times. This chain uses TRBV2 with TRBJ1-1, with TRBD1 matching over 8 bases. The CDR3 contains 14 residues. V lost 5 bases and J lost 3; bases outside the gene matches: 5. In germline, CDR1 is SNHLY, CDR2 FYNNEI. Written as DNA, the CDR3 is TGTGCCAGCAGTCCGTGGACAGGGCACACTGAAGCTTTCTTT. This encodes CASSPWTGHTEAFF.

The V call is TRBV10-3, the J call TRBJ2-5; TRBD1 might be the D (6 bases). With 0 bases removed from V and 2 bases from J, the gap between germline ends came to 13 bases. Germline V CDR1 and CDR2: ENHRY, SYGVKD. This CDR3 region has 16 residues. CDR3 protein: CAISESTGHTQETQYF. The CDR3 DNA follows: TGTGCCATCAGTGAGTCGACAGGCCACACTCAAGAGACCCAGTACTTC.